These 2 T cell receptor beta chains share one sample of origin, sequenced in a study of CD8+CD57+ T cells in acquired aplastic anemia. TCR beta VDJ combinations and CDR3 sequences were profiled from genomic DNA. One entry per CDR3 protein results from TCRdb running MiXCR on the reads. Seen here are about 200,000 distinct CDR3 sequences, almost 50% observed once, and the top ten hold less than 20%. It was patients with CD8+CD57+ cell expansion by flow cytometry who were chosen for sequencing. The source material was sorted CD4+, CD8+, or CD8+CD57+ T cells (not recorded which) from PBMCs. These receptors were taken from a human donor with aplastic anemia.

In its sample, this clonotype was seen many times. The rearrangement links TRBV10-3 to TRBJ1-4, with 7 bases matching TRBD1. Germline CDR1 and CDR2: ENHRY and SYGVKD. V gave up 8 bases and J gave up 5 bases; unmatched junction bases: 5. The CDR3 is 13 amino acids. This CDR3 is CAIRDSPNEKLFF. For the CDR3, the DNA is TGTGCCATCCGGGACAGCCCCAATGAAAAACTGTTTTTT.

The CDR3 region is CASSLAKGQYEQYF. Here the CDR3 DNA reads TGTGCCAGCAGCTTAGCGAAGGGCCAGTACGAGCAGTACTTC. V and J are TRBV7-2 and TRBJ2-7; D ambiguous. Per germline, CDR1 SGHTA and CDR2 FQGNSA. The CDR3 is 14 amino acids. The germline V and J ends were trimmed by 0 bases and 4 bases, with 10 bases remaining between them.